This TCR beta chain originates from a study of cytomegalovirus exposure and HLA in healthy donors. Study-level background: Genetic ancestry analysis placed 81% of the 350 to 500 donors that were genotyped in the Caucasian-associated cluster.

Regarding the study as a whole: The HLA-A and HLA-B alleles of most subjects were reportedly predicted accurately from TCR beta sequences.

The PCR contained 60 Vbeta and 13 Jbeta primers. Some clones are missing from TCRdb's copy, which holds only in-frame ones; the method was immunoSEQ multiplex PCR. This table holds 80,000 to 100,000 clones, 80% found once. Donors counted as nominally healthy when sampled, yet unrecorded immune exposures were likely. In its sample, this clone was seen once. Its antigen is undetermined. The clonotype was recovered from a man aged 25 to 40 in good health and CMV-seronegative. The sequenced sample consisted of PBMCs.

CDR3 sequence reads: CSVRTGGSGSPLHF. As DNA, the CDR3 is TGCAGCGTCAGGACAGGGGGCTCGGGTTCACCCCTCCACTTT. The chain joins TRBV29-1 to TRBJ1-6; TRBD1 aligns across 11 bases. CDR1 and CDR2 (germline): SQVTM, ANQGSEA. The CDR3 spans 14 residues. Losses at the gene ends were 6 bases for V and 9 bases for J; bases not matched to a gene: 7.